This TCR beta chain comes out of a study of cytomegalovirus exposure and HLA in healthy donors. As regards this clone: Its antigen remains unidentified.

This CDR3 comprises 11 residues. Between the trimmed V and J ends, which lost 9 bases and 14 bases, there was a span of 18 bases. Germline V gives CDR1 MNHEY, CDR2 SVGAGI. The study's findings and limits: It was taken for granted in presence/absence analyses that sequencing depth across donors was roughly uniform.

PCR was performed using 60 Vbeta and 13 Jbeta primers. The table came from immunoSEQ multiplex PCR; TCRdb's copy has only in-frame clones and leaves some out. The sample table includes tens of thousands of clones. The sequence was obtained from a girl aged 10 to 17 in good health and CMV-seropositive. The sequenced material came from PBMCs. The V and J genes are TRBV6-5 and TRBJ2-3; D is uncertain. The CDR3 nucleotides read TGTGCCAGAAGTACCCTAGAGCGAAGGTATTTT. Translating gives CARSTLERRYF.